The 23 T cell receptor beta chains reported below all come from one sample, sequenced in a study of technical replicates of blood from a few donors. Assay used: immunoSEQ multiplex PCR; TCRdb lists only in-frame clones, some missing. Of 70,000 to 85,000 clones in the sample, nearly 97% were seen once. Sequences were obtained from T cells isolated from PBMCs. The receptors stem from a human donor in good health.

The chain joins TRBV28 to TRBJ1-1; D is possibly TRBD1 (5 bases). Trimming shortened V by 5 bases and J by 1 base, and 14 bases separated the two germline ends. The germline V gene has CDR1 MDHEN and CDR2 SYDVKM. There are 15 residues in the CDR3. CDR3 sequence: CASSPRVGRNTEAFF. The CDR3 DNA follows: TGTGCCAGCAGTCCCAGGGTGGGAAGGAACACTGAAGCTTTCTTT.

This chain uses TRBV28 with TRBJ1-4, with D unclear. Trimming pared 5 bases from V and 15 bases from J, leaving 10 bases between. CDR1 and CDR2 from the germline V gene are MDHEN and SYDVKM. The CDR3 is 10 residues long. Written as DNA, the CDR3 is TGTGCCAGCAGTCGCCGTGAGGTGTTTTTT. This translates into CASSRREVFF.

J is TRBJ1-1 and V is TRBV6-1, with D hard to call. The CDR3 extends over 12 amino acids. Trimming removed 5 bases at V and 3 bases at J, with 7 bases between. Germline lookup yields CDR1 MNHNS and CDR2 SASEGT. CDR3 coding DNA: TGTGCCAGCAGTCGGAGTGACACTGAAGCTTTCTTT. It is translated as CASSRSDTEAFF.

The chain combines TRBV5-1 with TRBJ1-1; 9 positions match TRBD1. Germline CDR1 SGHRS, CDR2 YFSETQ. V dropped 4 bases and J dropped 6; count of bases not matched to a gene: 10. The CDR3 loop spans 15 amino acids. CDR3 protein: CASSLTTGGRAEAFF. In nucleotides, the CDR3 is TGCGCCAGCAGCCTTACTACAGGGGGCAGAGCTGAAGCTTTCTTT.

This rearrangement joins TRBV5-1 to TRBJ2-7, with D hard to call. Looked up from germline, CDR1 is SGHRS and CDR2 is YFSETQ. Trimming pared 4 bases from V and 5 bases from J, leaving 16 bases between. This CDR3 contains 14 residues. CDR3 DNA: TGCGCCAGCAGCAGCAGCTTGGTCCAGGACGAGCAGTACTTC. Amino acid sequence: CASSSSLVQDEQYF.

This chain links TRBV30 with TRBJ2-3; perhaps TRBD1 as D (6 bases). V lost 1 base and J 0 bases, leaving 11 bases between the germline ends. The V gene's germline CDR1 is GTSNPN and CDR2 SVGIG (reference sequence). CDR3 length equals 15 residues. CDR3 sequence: CAWSDPRGSTDTQYF. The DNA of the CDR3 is TGTGCCTGGAGTGATCCCAGGGGAAGCACAGATACGCAGTATTTT. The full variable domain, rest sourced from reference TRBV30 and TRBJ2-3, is SQTIHQWPATLVQPVGSPLSLECTVEGTSNPNLYWYRQAAGRGLQLLFYSVGIGQISSEVPQNLSASRPQDRQFILSSKKLLLSDSGFYLCAWSDPRGSTDTQYFGPGTRLTVL.

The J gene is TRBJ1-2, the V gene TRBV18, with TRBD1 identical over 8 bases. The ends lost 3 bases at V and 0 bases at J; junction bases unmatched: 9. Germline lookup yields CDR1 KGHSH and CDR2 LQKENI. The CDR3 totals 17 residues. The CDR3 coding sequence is TGTGCCAGCTCACCCGGGACAGGAGCTCAATCTAACTATGGCTACACCTTC. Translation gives CASSPGTGAQSNYGYTF.

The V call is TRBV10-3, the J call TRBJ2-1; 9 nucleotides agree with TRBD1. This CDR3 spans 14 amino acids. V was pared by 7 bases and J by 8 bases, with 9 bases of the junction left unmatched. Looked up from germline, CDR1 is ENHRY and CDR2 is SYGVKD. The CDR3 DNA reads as TGTGCCATCACCCCGGGACAGGGACGGTATGAGCAGTTCTTC. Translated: CAITPGQGRYEQFF.

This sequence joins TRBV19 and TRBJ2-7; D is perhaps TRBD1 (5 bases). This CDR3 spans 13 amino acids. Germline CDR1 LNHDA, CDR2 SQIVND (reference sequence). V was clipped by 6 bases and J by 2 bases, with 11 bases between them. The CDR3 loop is CASRRQNTYEQYF. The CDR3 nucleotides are TGTGCCAGTAGGCGACAGAATACCTACGAGCAGTACTTC.

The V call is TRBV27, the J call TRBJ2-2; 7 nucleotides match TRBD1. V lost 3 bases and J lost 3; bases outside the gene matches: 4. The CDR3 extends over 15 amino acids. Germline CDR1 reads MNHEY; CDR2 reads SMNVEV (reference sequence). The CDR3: CASSFGDRYTGELFF. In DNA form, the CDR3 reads TGTGCCAGCAGTTTTGGGGACAGATACACCGGGGAGCTGTTTTTT.

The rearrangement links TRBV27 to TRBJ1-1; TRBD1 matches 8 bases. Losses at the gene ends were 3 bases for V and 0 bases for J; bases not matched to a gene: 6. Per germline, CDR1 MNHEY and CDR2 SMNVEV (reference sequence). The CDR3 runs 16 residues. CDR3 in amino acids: CASSLDRARMNTEAFF. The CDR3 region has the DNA TGTGCCAGCAGTTTGGACAGGGCGAGAATGAACACTGAAGCTTTCTTT.

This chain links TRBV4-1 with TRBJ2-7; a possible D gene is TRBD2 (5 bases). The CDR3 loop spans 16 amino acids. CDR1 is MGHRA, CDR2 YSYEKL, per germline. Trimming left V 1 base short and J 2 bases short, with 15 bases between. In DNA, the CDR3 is TGCGCCAGCAGCCAAGGTGCTTCCGGGAACCCCTACGAGCAGTACTTC. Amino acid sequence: CASSQGASGNPYEQYF.

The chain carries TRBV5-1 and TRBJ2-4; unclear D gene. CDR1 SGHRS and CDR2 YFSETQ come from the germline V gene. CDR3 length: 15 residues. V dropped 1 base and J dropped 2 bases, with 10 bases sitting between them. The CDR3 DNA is TGCGCCAGCAGCTTGTATGAGGAGACCAAAAACATTCAGTACTTC. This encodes CASSLYEETKNIQYF.

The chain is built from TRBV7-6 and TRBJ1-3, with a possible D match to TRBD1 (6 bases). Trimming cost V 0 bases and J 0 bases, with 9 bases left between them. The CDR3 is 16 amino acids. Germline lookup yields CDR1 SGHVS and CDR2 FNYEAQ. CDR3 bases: TGTGCCAGCAGCTTAGCGGACAGTCCCTCTGGAAACACCATATATTTT. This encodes CASSLADSPSGNTIYF. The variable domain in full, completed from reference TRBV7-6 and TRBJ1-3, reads GAGVSQSPRYKVTKRGQDVALRCDPISGHVSLYWYRQALGQGPEFLTYFNYEAQQDKSGLPNDRFSAERPEGSISTLTIQRTEQRDSAMYRCASSLADSPSGNTIYFGEGSWLTVV.

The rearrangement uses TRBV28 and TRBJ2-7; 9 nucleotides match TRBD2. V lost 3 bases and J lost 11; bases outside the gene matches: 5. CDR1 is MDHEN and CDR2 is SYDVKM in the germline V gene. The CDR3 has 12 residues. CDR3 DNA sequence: TGTGCCAGCAGTTTTCAACTAGCGGGCGAGTACTTC. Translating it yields CASSFQLAGEYF.

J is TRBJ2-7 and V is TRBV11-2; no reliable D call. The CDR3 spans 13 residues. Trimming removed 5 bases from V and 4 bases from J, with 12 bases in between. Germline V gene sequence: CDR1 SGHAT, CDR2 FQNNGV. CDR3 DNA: TGTGCCAGCAGCCAGGCCCTGCCTTACGAGCAGTACTTC. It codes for CASSQALPYEQYF. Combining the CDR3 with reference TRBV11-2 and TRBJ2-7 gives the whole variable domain EAGVAQSPRYKIIEKRQSVAFWCNPISGHATLYWYQQILGQGPKLLIQFQNNGVVDDSQLPKDRFSAERLKGVDSTLKIQPAKLEDSAVYLCASSQALPYEQYFGPGTRLTVT.

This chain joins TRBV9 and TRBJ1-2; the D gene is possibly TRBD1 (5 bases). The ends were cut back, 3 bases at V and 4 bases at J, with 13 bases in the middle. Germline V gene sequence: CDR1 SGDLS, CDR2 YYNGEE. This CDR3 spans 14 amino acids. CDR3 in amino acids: CASSDSWGGYGYTF. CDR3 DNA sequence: TGTGCCAGCAGCGATTCATGGGGCGGCTATGGCTACACCTTC.

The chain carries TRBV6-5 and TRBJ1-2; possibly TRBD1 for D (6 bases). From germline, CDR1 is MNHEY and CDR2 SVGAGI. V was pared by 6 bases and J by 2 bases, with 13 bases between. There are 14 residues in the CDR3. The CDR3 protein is CASSLHRANYGYTF. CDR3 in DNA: TGTGCCAGCAGCTTACACAGGGCCAACTATGGCTACACCTTC.

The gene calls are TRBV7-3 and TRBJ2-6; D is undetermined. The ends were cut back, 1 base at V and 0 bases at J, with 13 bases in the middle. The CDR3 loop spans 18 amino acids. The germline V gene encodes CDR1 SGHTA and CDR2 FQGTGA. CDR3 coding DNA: TGTGCCAGCAGCTTAAGCCCTGGGCTGAGCTCTGGGGCCAACGTCCTGACTTTC. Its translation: CASSLSPGLSSGANVLTF.

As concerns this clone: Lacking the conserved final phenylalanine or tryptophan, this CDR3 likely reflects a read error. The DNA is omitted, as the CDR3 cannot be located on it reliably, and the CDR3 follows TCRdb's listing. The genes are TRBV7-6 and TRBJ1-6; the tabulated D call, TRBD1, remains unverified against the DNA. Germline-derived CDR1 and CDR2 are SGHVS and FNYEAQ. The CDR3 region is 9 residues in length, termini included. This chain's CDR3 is CASSLGPYG.

CDR3 loop: CANLLSGNEETQYF. CDR3 bases: TGTGCCAACCTCCTTAGCGGGAACGAGGAGACCCAGTACTTC. The gene calls are TRBV2 and TRBJ2-5; 8 nucleotides match TRBD2. This CDR3 is built from 14 residues. Germline V gene data show CDR1 as SNHLY and CDR2 as FYNNEI. V was clipped by 10 bases and J by 5 bases; unmatched bases: 12.

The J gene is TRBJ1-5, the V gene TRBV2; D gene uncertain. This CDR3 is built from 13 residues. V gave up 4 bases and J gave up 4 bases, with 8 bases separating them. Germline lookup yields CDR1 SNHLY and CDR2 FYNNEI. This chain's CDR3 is CASSGEVNQPQHF. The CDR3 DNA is TGTGCCAGCAGTGGTGAGGTTAATCAGCCCCAGCATTTT.

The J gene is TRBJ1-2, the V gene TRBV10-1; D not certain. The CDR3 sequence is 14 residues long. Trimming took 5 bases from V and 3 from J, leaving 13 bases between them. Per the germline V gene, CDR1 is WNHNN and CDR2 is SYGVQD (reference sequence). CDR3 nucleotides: TGCGCCAGCAGTCCACTGGGCTTGGACTATGGCTACACCTTC. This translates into CASSPLGLDYGYTF.